The clone carrying this T cell receptor beta chain was seen more than once but under ten times. The data originate from a study of human T cells and chemical hapten exposure. About the study: Small differences in pooled library volume mainly drove the variation in TCR yields per sample.

This CDR3 region has 15 residues. The V gene end was trimmed by 6 bases and the J gene end by 0 bases; junction bases not matched to a gene: 3. Per the germline V gene, CDR1 is WSHSY and CDR2 is SAAADI. Specified time point: patch test 1, 2 weeks after DPC sensitization. As for treatment: therapeutic diphenylcyclopropenone sensitization with weekly scalp DPC. Total RNA extraction was carried out from unfractionated whole blood. Original processing methods: TCR counts had a median of 95,638 per sample and spanned roughly 20,000 to 750,000. TCRdb reanalysed the RACE reads using MiXCR and keeps one entry per CDR3 protein. In this record, the V and J calls reflect TCRdb's handling and not the investigators' own analysis. The sample yields approximately 350,000 distinct CDR3 sequences, under 8% seen once.

Sequenced material: whole blood, taken in connection with sensitization to the hapten diphenylcyclopropenone (DPC). V gene TRBV10-2 combines with J gene TRBJ2-1, with 9 bases aligning to TRBD1. This sequence originates from a woman under 30 with alopecia areata. Some clones in this sample may be carry-over from other donors' samples. CDR3 DNA: TGCGCCAGCAGGGGGGGACAGGGCTCCTACAATGAGCAGTTCTTC. Its protein product is CASRGGQGSYNEQFF.